This TCR beta chain is from a study of CD8+CD57+ T cells in acquired aplastic anemia. The overall study: Roughly 3 ug was the average amount of DNA from sorted CD4+ and CD8+ cells.

TCR beta VDJ and CDR3 profiles were obtained from a genomic DNA template. Each CDR3 protein is one row after TCRdb ran MiXCR on the reads. There are about 420,000 distinct CDR3 sequences in the sample; around 68% occur only once, and approximately 3.9% lies in the top ten. From germline, CDR1 is SNHLY and CDR2 FYNNEI. The CDR3 totals 14 residues. Between the trimmed V and J ends, which lost 6 bases and 4 bases, there was a span of 15 bases. Remarks on this clonotype: The antigen is undetermined.

Study-level points and caveats: Controls and patients did not differ significantly in CD8+ Simpson's diversity.

Source material: sorted CD4+, CD8+, or CD8+CD57+ T cells (not recorded which) from PBMCs. The rearrangement joins TRBV2 to TRBJ1-2; D gene uncertain. The receptor comes from a human donor in good health, serving as a control. The CDR3, as DNA: TGTGCCAGCAGCGCTGACCTACTAGGCTATGGCTACACCTTC. This sequence encodes CASSADLLGYGYTF.